The 28 T cell receptor beta chains presented below share a single source sample, sequenced in a study of cytomegalovirus exposure and HLA in healthy donors. Primers included in the PCR were 60 Vbeta and 13 Jbeta primers. Generated by immunoSEQ multiplex PCR, the TCRdb table keeps only in-frame clones and is missing some. The sample lists 150,000 to 200,000 clones, around 80% seen once, with under 2% in the top ten. Specimen: PBMCs. Source of these receptors: a man aged 25 to 45 in good health and CMV-seronegative.

V usage is TRBV6-5 and J usage is TRBJ1-1; the D is unclear. The V gene lost 0 bases and the J gene lost 5 bases, with 16 bases spanning the gap. This CDR3 comprises 16 residues. Per the germline V gene, CDR1 is MNHEY and CDR2 is SVGAGI. CDR3 residues: CASSYSGLGVRTEAFF. The CDR3 nucleotides read TGTGCCAGCAGTTACTCGGGTCTGGGAGTGAGGACTGAAGCTTTCTTT.

This chain connects TRBV5-5 to TRBJ2-1, with D perhaps matching TRBD2 (6 bases). V was cut by 0 bases and J by 6 bases, with 13 bases left in between. The CDR3 runs to 15 residues. In germline, CDR1 is SGHKS, CDR2 YYEKEE (reference sequence). CDR3 in amino acids: CASSLEGRDSNEQFF. Written as DNA, the CDR3 is TGTGCCAGCAGCTTGGAAGGGCGGGATAGCAATGAGCAGTTCTTC. Together with reference TRBV5-5 and TRBJ2-1, the CDR3 gives the full variable domain: DAGVTQSPTHLIKTRGQQVTLRCSPISGHKSVSWYQQVLGQGPQFIFQYYEKEERGRGNFPDRFSARQFPNYSSELNVNALLLGDSALYLCASSLEGRDSNEQFFGPGTRLTVL.

The chain is built from TRBV7-9 and TRBJ1-1; D remains unclear. V was clipped by 7 bases and J by 1 base, with 13 bases between them. Germline-derived CDR1 and CDR2 are SEHNR and FQNEAQ (reference sequence). The CDR3 spans 14 residues. Here the CDR3 reads CASNLDFGNTEAFF. CDR3 in DNA: TGTGCCAGCAACCTGGACTTCGGGAACACTGAAGCTTTCTTT.

This clone appeared a single time. This sequence joins TRBV5-6 and TRBJ1-5; unclear D gene. Looked up from germline, CDR1 is SGHDT and CDR2 is YYEEEE. The CDR3 is 15 residues long. Trimming shortened V by 2 bases and J by 0 bases, and 9 bases separated the two germline ends. The CDR3 DNA reads TGTGCCAGCAGCTTTGGTATCTATAGCAATCAGCCCCAGCATTTT. As protein: CASSFGIYSNQPQHF.

This chain joins TRBV7-6 and TRBJ2-2, with TRBD2 matching 7 bases. The germline V gene encodes CDR1 SGHVS and CDR2 FNYEAQ. The CDR3 contains 15 residues. Trimming took 5 bases from V and 2 from J; bases not matched to a gene: 5. The CDR3 reads CASSRSGGNTGELFF. Written as DNA, the CDR3 is TGTGCCAGCAGCCGCTCGGGGGGAAACACCGGGGAGCTGTTTTTT.

The chain has TRBV25-1 and TRBJ1-5; 10 bases are a match to TRBD1. The germline CDR1 and CDR2 sequences are MGHDK and SYGVNS. This CDR3 region has 14 residues. V was pared by 9 bases and J by 5 bases, with 7 bases of the junction left unmatched. The CDR3 DNA reads TGTGCCAGTGCCGGGACAGGGGCGGATCAGCCCCAGCATTTT. Translating gives CASAGTGADQPQHF.

This clone showed up just once. Different DNA sequences within this sample yield the same CDR3. J is TRBJ2-2 and V is TRBV5-1; D not resolved. CDR1 is SGHRS and CDR2 is YFSETQ in the germline V gene. This CDR3 is built from 14 residues. Trimming took 4 bases from V and 2 from J, leaving 9 bases between them. This CDR3 is CASSLAGNTGELFF. The CDR3 DNA follows: TGCGCCAGCAGCCTTGCAGGAAACACCGGGGAGCTGTTTTTT.

The genes are TRBV18 and TRBJ1-2, with a weak D call TRBD1 (5 bases). V lost 3 bases to trimming and J lost 4 bases, with 9 bases between them. Germline V lookup: CDR1 KGHSH, CDR2 LQKENI. This CDR3 contains 13 residues. This CDR3 is CASSPTDAYGYTF. The CDR3 DNA is TGTGCCAGCTCACCGACAGATGCCTATGGCTACACCTTC.

This clone was detected only once. This chain connects TRBV23-1 to TRBJ1-1; D uncertain. TRBV23-1 is flagged as an ORF with uncertain function. With 0 bases removed from V and 5 bases from J, the gap between germline ends came to 22 bases. CDR3 length: 18 amino acids. CDR3 region: CASSQSKVCQVLATEAFF. The CDR3 nucleotides read TGCGCCAGCAGTCAATCGAAGGTTTGTCAGGTATTGGCAACTGAAGCTTTCTTT.

This rearrangement joins TRBV11-2 to TRBJ2-3, with a weak D call TRBD2 (5 bases). The CDR3 loop spans 18 amino acids. CDR1 is SGHAT, CDR2 FQNNGV, per germline. Between the trimmed V and J ends, which lost 7 bases and 0 bases, there was a span of 23 bases. CDR3 in amino acids: CASTGPGLGLLSTDTQYF. The CDR3 bases are TGTGCCAGCACTGGACCCGGGCTAGGACTCCTAAGCACAGATACGCAGTATTTT.

The CDR3: CASSQIPGGGQPQHF. Here the CDR3 DNA reads TGCGCCAGCAGCCAAATACCAGGGGGAGGACAGCCCCAGCATTTT. The J gene is TRBJ1-5, the V gene TRBV4-1, with 7 bases identical to TRBD1. CDR3 length: 15 amino acids. Trimming removed 2 bases from V and 7 bases from J; junction bases left unmatched: 8. CDR1 is MGHRA and CDR2 is YSYEKL in the germline V gene.

The gene calls are TRBV27 and TRBJ2-7; D unclear. Germline loops: CDR1 MNHEY, CDR2 SMNVEV (reference sequence). The ends were cut back, 2 bases at V and 9 bases at J, with 20 bases in the middle. The CDR3 length is 15 residues. The CDR3 loop is CASSLIMAGSQAQYF. The CDR3 DNA follows: TGTGCCAGCAGTTTAATAATGGCAGGCTCCCAGGCGCAGTACTTC.

The V and J genes are TRBV20-1 and TRBJ2-3, with 7 bases identical to TRBD1. The CDR3 covers 11 residues. V trimming: 1 base; J trimming: 10 bases; junction bases outside the gene matches: 2. Per the germline V gene, CDR1 is DFQATT and CDR2 is SNEGSKA (reference sequence). CDR3 bases: TGCAGTGCTAGAGGGACAGGATCGCAGTATTTT. Translation gives CSARGTGSQYF.

This rearrangement joins TRBV5-1 to TRBJ2-5; TRBD2 matches at 9 bases. Germline V gene sequence: CDR1 SGHRS, CDR2 YFSETQ. This CDR3 has 15 amino acids. The trim removed 0 bases at V and 4 bases at J, leaving 4 bases unmatched. The CDR3 region is CASSLVAGVRETQYF. The CDR3 bases are TGCGCCAGCAGCTTGGTAGCGGGAGTCCGAGAGACCCAGTACTTC. Looking up the rest from reference TRBV5-1 and TRBJ2-5 gives the full variable domain: KAGVTQTPRYLIKTRGQQVTLSCSPISGHRSVSWYQQTPGQGLQFLFEYFSETQRNKGNFPGRFSGRQFSNSRSEMNVSTLELGDSALYLCASSLVAGVRETQYFGPGTRLLVL.

This chain joins TRBV5-1 and TRBJ1-1; possible D gene TRBD1, 5 bases. Trimming took off 1 base at V and 7 bases at J, with 14 bases between the two ends. CDR1 is SGHRS, CDR2 YFSETQ, per germline. The CDR3 length is 14 residues. Written as DNA, the CDR3 is TGCGCCAGCAGCTTGAATGCGGGGGTGAATGAAGCTTTCTTT. This gives the protein CASSLNAGVNEAFF.

The chain carries TRBV5-1 and TRBJ1-5; weak D call: TRBD1 (5 bases). CDR3 length: 16 residues. Looked up from germline, CDR1 is SGHRS and CDR2 is YFSETQ. Deletions cut 0 bases from V and 2 bases from J, with 12 bases between. The CDR3 loop is CASSLAWQGGNQPQHF. The CDR3 bases are TGCGCCAGCAGCTTGGCCTGGCAGGGTGGCAATCAGCCCCAGCATTTT. Complete variable domain (other parts from reference TRBV5-1 and TRBJ1-5): KAGVTQTPRYLIKTRGQQVTLSCSPISGHRSVSWYQQTPGQGLQFLFEYFSETQRNKGNFPGRFSGRQFSNSRSEMNVSTLELGDSALYLCASSLAWQGGNQPQHFGDGTRLSIL.

J is TRBJ2-7 and V is TRBV5-1; no reliable D call. The CDR3 totals 15 residues. Germline CDR1 reads SGHRS; CDR2 reads YFSETQ. Trimming pared 0 bases from V and 3 bases from J, leaving 13 bases between. CDR3 region: CASSLAPTGYYEQYF. DNA of the CDR3: TGCGCCAGCAGCTTGGCTCCGACGGGTTACTACGAGCAGTACTTC.

The chain has TRBV7-9 and TRBJ2-7, with a possible D match to TRBD2 (5 bases). Germline V gene lookup returns CDR1 SEHNR and CDR2 FQNEAQ (reference sequence). The CDR3 covers 13 residues. V shed 5 bases and J shed 7 bases, with 15 bases lying between them. CDR3 DNA sequence: TGTGCCAGCAGCCCCCCGGGGTCTAGAGAGCAGTACTTC. Protein product: CASSPPGSREQYF.

The rearrangement joins TRBV7-3 to TRBJ1-1, with D unclear. Trimming removed 5 bases from V and 4 bases from J, with 11 bases in between. From germline, CDR1 is SGHTA and CDR2 FQGTGA. CDR3 length: 13 residues. The CDR3 region has the DNA TGTGCCAGCAGCCCGGCGGGGAGCACTGAAGCTTTCTTT. This sequence encodes CASSPAGSTEAFF.

In DNA form, the CDR3 reads TGTGCCAGCAGTGAAGTGGGTGGGCCCAATCAGCCCCAGCATTTT. Amino acid sequence: CASSEVGGPNQPQHF. The J gene is TRBJ1-5, the V gene TRBV6-1, with D uncertain. The CDR3 covers 15 residues. From germline, CDR1 is MNHNS and CDR2 SASEGT. V gave up 1 base and J gave up 3 bases, with 10 bases separating them.

V is TRBV2 and J is TRBJ2-3; 9 bases match TRBD1. The CDR3 sequence is 16 residues long. The junction had 8 bases not matched to a gene; V was cut back by 2 bases and J by 5 bases. Per germline, CDR1 SNHLY and CDR2 FYNNEI. The CDR3 coding sequence is TGTGCCAGCAGTGAACCGACAGGGGGGCGAAGAGATACGCAGTATTTT. Translating gives CASSEPTGGRRDTQYF.

The chain links TRBV7-3 to TRBJ2-7, with 9 bases lining up with TRBD1. V gave up 4 bases and J gave up 5 bases; unmatched junction bases: 6. CDR1 is SGHTA, CDR2 FQGTGA, per germline. The CDR3 runs 14 residues. The CDR3 DNA sequence: TGTGCCAGCAGCTCGGGACAGGGAGGAGACGAGCAGTACTTC. Translation gives CASSSGQGGDEQYF.

The V call is TRBV19, the J call TRBJ2-5; 11 nucleotides line up with TRBD2. Germline lookup yields CDR1 LNHDA and CDR2 SQIVND (reference sequence). CDR3 size: 14 residues. Losses at the gene ends were 5 bases for V and 3 bases for J; bases not matched to a gene: 2. The DNA of the CDR3 is TGTGCCAGTAGTGATAGCGGGAGGGAAGAGACCCAGTACTTC. As protein: CASSDSGREETQYF.

The chain uses TRBV11-2 and TRBJ2-1; possible D gene TRBD2, 5 bases. Germline CDR1 reads SGHAT; CDR2 reads FQNNGV. CDR3 length equals 15 residues. Between the trimmed V and J ends, which lost 4 bases and 1 base, there was a span of 11 bases. As DNA, the CDR3 is TGTGCCAGCAGCTCTACTAGAGGGTCCTACAATGAGCAGTTCTTC. Translation gives CASSSTRGSYNEQFF. The full variable domain, rest sourced from reference TRBV11-2 and TRBJ2-1, is EAGVAQSPRYKIIEKRQSVAFWCNPISGHATLYWYQQILGQGPKLLIQFQNNGVVDDSQLPKDRFSAERLKGVDSTLKIQPAKLEDSAVYLCASSSTRGSYNEQFFGPGTRLTVL.

The chain links TRBV4-1 to TRBJ1-2; D uncertain. There are 14 residues in the CDR3. The V gene's germline CDR1 is MGHRA and CDR2 YSYEKL. The ends were cut back, 2 bases at V and 1 base at J, with 8 bases in the middle. The CDR3 DNA reads TGCGCCAGCAGCCAACCGACTGGTAACTATGGCTACACCTTC. This encodes CASSQPTGNYGYTF.

This sequence joins TRBV7-3 and TRBJ2-5, with TRBD1 identical over 8 bases. Germline V gives CDR1 SGHTA, CDR2 FQGTGA. V was clipped by 5 bases and J by 1 base; unmatched bases: 12. The CDR3 totals 17 residues. Written as DNA, the CDR3 is TGTGCCAGCAGCCTCTCGCCCGGGACAGGCAGCCAAGAGACCCAGTACTTC. Its translation: CASSLSPGTGSQETQYF.

The count of this clone is one. V and J are TRBV28 and TRBJ2-5; 8 nucleotides line up with TRBD1. The CDR3 is 17 residues long. The germline CDR1 and CDR2 sequences are MDHEN and SYDVKM. V lost 5 bases and J lost 6; bases outside the gene matches: 17. The CDR3 DNA follows: TGTGCCAGCAGTGGTCGAATGGCCACAGGGGGTGGGAAGACCCAGTACTTC. It translates to CASSGRMATGGGKTQYF.

The sample holds a few counts of this clone. The chain is built from TRBV5-1 and TRBJ2-3, with 10 bases identical to TRBD1. This CDR3 is 13 amino acids long. Trimming took 4 bases from V and 11 from J; bases not matched to a gene: 7. CDR1 is SGHRS and CDR2 is YFSETQ in the germline V gene. The CDR3 DNA sequence: TGCGCCAGCAGCGAACAGGGACAGGGGATGCAGTATTTT. This gives the protein CASSEQGQGMQYF.